This record concerns one T cell receptor beta chain sequence. What it binds is not known. Next came a second PCR, run for about 6 to 12 cycles, which used a sample-barcoded 5' primer along with a J-beta primer mix. Via MiXCR, TCRdb re-called the 5' RACE reads, giving one row per CDR3 protein. The table shows 1.5 million to 2 million distinct CDR3 sequences, with 40% to 55% occurring only once. These data originate in a study of blood T cells in healthy people across ages. The study's findings and limits: More naive CD4+ cells and higher diversity marked long-lived donors relative to aged donors.

This CDR3 region has 15 residues. The V and J ends lost 0 bases and 5 bases respectively, with 14 bases between them. Germline V lookup: CDR1 DFQATT, CDR2 SNEGSKA (reference sequence). Sample: blood. This sequence originates from a woman aged 40 to 55 in good health. The rearrangement joins TRBV20-1 to TRBJ2-4, with D perhaps matching TRBD2 (6 bases). CDR3 bases: TGCAGTGCTAGAGATCAAGGGGCGGGGCAAAACATTCAGTACTTC. Its protein is CSARDQGAGQNIQYF.